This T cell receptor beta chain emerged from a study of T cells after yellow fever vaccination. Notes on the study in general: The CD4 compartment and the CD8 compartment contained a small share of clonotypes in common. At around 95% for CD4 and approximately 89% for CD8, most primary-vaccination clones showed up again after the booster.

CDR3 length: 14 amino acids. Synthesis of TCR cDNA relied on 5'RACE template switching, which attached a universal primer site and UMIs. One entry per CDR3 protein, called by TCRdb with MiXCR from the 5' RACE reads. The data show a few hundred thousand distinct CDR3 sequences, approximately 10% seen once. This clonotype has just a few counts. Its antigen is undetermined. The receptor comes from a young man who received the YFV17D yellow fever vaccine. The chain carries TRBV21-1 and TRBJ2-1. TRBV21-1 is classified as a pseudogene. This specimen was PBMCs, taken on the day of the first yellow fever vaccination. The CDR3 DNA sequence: TGTGCCAGCAGCAAAATAGACGCAGACAATGAGCAGTTCTTC. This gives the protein CASSKIDADNEQFF.